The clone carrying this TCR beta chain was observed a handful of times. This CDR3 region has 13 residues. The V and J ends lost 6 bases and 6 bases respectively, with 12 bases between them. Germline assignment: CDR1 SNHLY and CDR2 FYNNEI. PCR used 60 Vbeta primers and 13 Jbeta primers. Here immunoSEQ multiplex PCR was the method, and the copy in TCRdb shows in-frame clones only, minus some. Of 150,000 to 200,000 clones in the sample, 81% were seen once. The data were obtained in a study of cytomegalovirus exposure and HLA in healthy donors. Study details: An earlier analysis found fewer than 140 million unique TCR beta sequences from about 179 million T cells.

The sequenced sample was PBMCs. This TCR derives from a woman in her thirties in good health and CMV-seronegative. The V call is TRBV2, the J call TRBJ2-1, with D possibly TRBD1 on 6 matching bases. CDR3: CASRITGLNEQFF. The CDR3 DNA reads TGTGCCAGCAGAATAACAGGGCTCAATGAGCAGTTCTTC.